This entry lists 31 T cell receptor beta chains sequenced from one sample in a study of OX40 agonist ivuxolimab in advanced cancers. Clones were read by immunoSEQ multiplex PCR, and TCRdb kept only the in-frame ones, dropping some. The sample lists about 100,000 clones, 70% to 90% occurring once. The sample consisted of CD4+ or CD8+ T cells sorted from blood, taken in a trial of the OX40 agonist ivuxolimab. These receptors were collected from an adult with an advanced solid tumor such as melanoma, head and neck, liver or kidney cancer.

V is TRBV18 and J is TRBJ2-7, with TRBD1 identical over 7 bases. The CDR3 is 15 residues long. Germline CDR1 is KGHSH and CDR2 is LQKENI. V was clipped by 4 bases and J by 7 bases; unmatched bases: 13. Here the CDR3 reads CASSRTGESLGEQYF. CDR3 DNA: TGTGCCAGCTCACGAACAGGGGAGAGCTTAGGAGAGCAGTACTTC.

V is TRBV19 and J is TRBJ1-5; the D is unclear. This CDR3 is 18 amino acids long. Per germline, CDR1 LNHDA and CDR2 SQIVND (reference sequence). The germline V and J ends were trimmed by 4 bases and 0 bases, with 19 bases remaining between them. In DNA, the CDR3 is TGTGCCAGTAGTACACCGTCCCCAACCGGATTTAGCAATCAGCCCCAGCATTTT. Translated, it gives CASSTPSPTGFSNQPQHF.

This clone was seen once. This chain links TRBV2 with TRBJ2-7; a possible D gene is TRBD2 (5 bases). V was cut by 6 bases and J by 6 bases, with 18 bases left in between. Germline CDR1 is SNHLY and CDR2 is FYNNEI. This CDR3 has 14 residues. The CDR3 is CASRRTLSSPEQYF. DNA for the CDR3: TGTGCCAGCAGGAGGACTTTAAGTTCCCCCGAGCAGTACTTC. Full variable domain (outside the CDR3, taken from reference TRBV2 and TRBJ2-7): EPEVTQTPSHQVTQMGQEVILRCVPISNHLYFYWYRQILGQKVEFLVSFYNNEISEKSEIFDDQFSVERPDGSNFTLKIRSTKLEDSAMYFCASRRTLSSPEQYFGPGTRLTVT.

This clone is a singleton in its sample. The chain has TRBV6-1 and TRBJ2-3; the match to TRBD2 covers 9 bases. This CDR3 region has 16 residues. After removal of 1 base from V and 6 bases from J, the junction contained 8 bases not matched to a gene. In germline, CDR1 is MNHNS, CDR2 SASEGT. CDR3 nucleotides: TGTGCCAGCAGTGAAGGGGGAAGCGGGAGGATCGATACGCAGTATTTT. This gives the protein CASSEGGSGRIDTQYF.

The chain uses TRBV7-6 and TRBJ2-3, with TRBD2 matching 10 bases. The germline V gene has CDR1 SGHVS and CDR2 FNYEAQ. The length of the CDR3 is 16 residues. V lost 5 bases and J lost 4; bases outside the gene matches: 9. For the CDR3, the DNA is TGTGCCAGCAGCCCCCGGGGCAGCGGGGGGGCAGATACGCAGTATTTT. Translating gives CASSPRGSGGADTQYF.

The chain joins TRBV15 to TRBJ1-4; unclear D gene. The V and J ends lost 3 bases and 8 bases respectively, with 16 bases between them. CDR1 LNHNV and CDR2 YYDKDF come from the germline V gene (reference sequence). The CDR3 loop spans 15 amino acids. The CDR3 DNA sequence: TGTGCCACCAGCAGGGAAGGTGGTGACCACGAAAAACTGTTTTTT. As protein: CATSREGGDHEKLFF.

The chain employs TRBV7-9 and TRBJ2-7; D is unclear. The CDR3 runs to 15 residues. The germline V and J ends were trimmed by 1 base and 6 bases, with 16 bases remaining between them. The germline CDR1 and CDR2 sequences are SEHNR and FQNEAQ (reference sequence). CDR3 protein: CASSLGIAAKGEQYF. The CDR3 nucleotides are TGTGCCAGCAGCTTAGGCATCGCAGCTAAGGGCGAGCAGTACTTC.

The rearrangement links TRBV5-8 to TRBJ2-1; maybe TRBD1 (6 bases). The CDR3 is 14 amino acids. Trimming cost V 7 bases and J 3 bases, with 14 bases left between them. CDR1 is SGHTS, CDR2 YDEGEE, per germline. The CDR3 DNA reads as TGTGCCAGCCCGGTTTGGGACAACTACAATGAGCAGTTCTTC. Protein sequence: CASPVWDNYNEQFF. Using reference TRBV5-8 and TRBJ2-1 for the parts outside the CDR3, the full variable domain is EAGVTQSPTHLIKTRGQQATLRCSPISGHTSVYWYQQALGLGLQFLLWYDEGEERNRGNFPPRFSGRQFPNYSSELNVNALELEDSALYLCASPVWDNYNEQFFGPGTRLTVL.

In DNA, the CDR3 is TGTGCCAGCAGCTGGGGTAATGAAAAACTGTTTTTT. Its protein is CASSWGNEKLFF. The rearrangement links TRBV7-9 to TRBJ1-4; D uncertain. The V gene lost 4 bases and the J gene lost 4 bases, with 4 bases spanning the gap. Germline V gene data show CDR1 as SEHNR and CDR2 as FQNEAQ (reference sequence). CDR3 length: 12 residues.

V and J are TRBV29-1 and TRBJ2-7; perhaps TRBD2 as D (6 bases). Per germline, CDR1 SQVTM and CDR2 ANQGSEA. CDR3 length: 11 residues. V lost 5 bases and J lost 6, with 11 bases in between. The chain's CDR3 is CSVSHGSEQYF. The DNA of the CDR3 is TGCAGCGTTAGCCACGGGAGCGAGCAGTACTTC.

This chain links TRBV7-2 with TRBJ2-5; the D is unclear. Trimming took 3 bases from V and 5 from J, leaving 7 bases between them. The CDR3 extends over 12 amino acids. From germline, CDR1 is SGHTA and CDR2 FQGNSA. CDR3 coding DNA: TGTGCCAGCAGCTTCGGTGGCGAGACCCAGTACTTC. Translating gives CASSFGGETQYF. The full variable domain, its missing parts supplied by reference TRBV7-2 and TRBJ2-5, is GAGVSQSPSNKVTEKGKDVELRCDPISGHTALYWYRQSLGQGLEFLIYFQGNSAPDKSGLPSDRFSAERTGGSVSTLTIQRTQQEDSAVYLCASSFGGETQYFGPGTRLLVL.

The chain joins TRBV19 to TRBJ1-1; 7 positions agree with TRBD1. Germline CDR1 LNHDA, CDR2 SQIVND (reference sequence). The CDR3 runs to 14 residues. V dropped 7 bases and J dropped 1; count of bases not matched to a gene: 6. This chain's CDR3 is CASNNRGRNTEAFF. CDR3 nucleotides: TGTGCCAGTAACAACAGGGGTCGGAACACTGAAGCTTTCTTT. Supplemented by reference TRBV19 and TRBJ1-1, the full variable domain reads DGGITQSPKYLFRKEGQNVTLSCEQNLNHDAMYWYRQDPGQGLRLIYYSQIVNDFQKGDIAEGYSVSREKKESFPLTVTSAQKNPTAFYLCASNNRGRNTEAFFGQGTRLTVV.

The chain links TRBV19 to TRBJ2-3; D remains ambiguous. V lost 0 bases and J lost 6, with 10 bases in between. CDR3 length: 14 amino acids. Per the germline V gene, CDR1 is LNHDA and CDR2 is SQIVND (reference sequence). The CDR3 here is CASSIDLWTDTQYF. For the CDR3, the DNA is TGTGCCAGTAGTATAGATCTATGGACGGATACGCAGTATTTT.

V usage is TRBV5-1 and J usage is TRBJ2-1; D remains ambiguous. CDR3 length: 11 residues. With 0 bases removed from V and 12 bases from J, the gap between germline ends came to 7 bases. Germline V gives CDR1 SGHRS, CDR2 YFSETQ. CDR3 loop: CASSLDQVQFF. In DNA, the CDR3 is TGCGCCAGCAGCTTGGATCAGGTGCAGTTCTTC.

The V gene is TRBV28, the J gene TRBJ1-1; no firm D call. Germline CDR1 MDHEN, CDR2 SYDVKM. V was trimmed by 6 bases and J by 2 bases, leaving 7 bases between them. This CDR3 spans 12 amino acids. CDR3 sequence (DNA): TGTGCCAGCAGCCTATCCAACACTGAAGCTTTCTTT. Translated: CASSLSNTEAFF.

This chain connects TRBV11-2 to TRBJ1-4; 11 nucleotides match TRBD1. Losses at the gene ends were 4 bases for V and 8 bases for J; bases not matched to a gene: 3. Germline assignment: CDR1 SGHAT and CDR2 FQNNGV. The CDR3 loop spans 14 amino acids. The CDR3 protein is CASSWGTGGEKLFF. CDR3 DNA: TGTGCCAGCAGCTGGGGGACAGGGGGAGAAAAACTGTTTTTT. The full variable domain, rest sourced from reference TRBV11-2 and TRBJ1-4, is EAGVAQSPRYKIIEKRQSVAFWCNPISGHATLYWYQQILGQGPKLLIQFQNNGVVDDSQLPKDRFSAERLKGVDSTLKIQPAKLEDSAVYLCASSWGTGGEKLFFGSGTQLSVL.

In its sample, this clone is medium-sized. V usage is TRBV9 and J usage is TRBJ2-1; D is unclear. Germline V gene lookup returns CDR1 SGDLS and CDR2 YYNGEE. Trimming removed 2 bases from V and 7 bases from J, with 13 bases in between. The CDR3 has 14 residues. CDR3 coding DNA: TGTGCCAGCAGCGTCGGTAGCCTTTGGAATGAGCAGTTCTTC. This codes for CASSVGSLWNEQFF.

The chain recombines TRBV28 with TRBJ2-5, with unresolved D. Germline CDR1 is MDHEN and CDR2 is SYDVKM. The V and J ends lost 7 bases and 1 base respectively, with 7 bases between them. The CDR3 covers 12 residues. CDR3 residues: CASTAIQETQYF. The DNA of the CDR3 is TGTGCCAGCACGGCTATCCAAGAGACCCAGTACTTC.

This sequence joins TRBV7-8 and TRBJ2-7; D gene unclear. Trimming took 1 base from V and 2 from J, leaving 6 bases between them. The CDR3 consists of 13 residues. The V gene's germline CDR1 is SGHVS and CDR2 FQNEAQ. CDR3 amino acids: CASSLGSTYEQYF. The DNA of the CDR3 is TGTGCCAGCAGCTTAGGATCTACCTACGAGCAGTACTTC.

This rearrangement joins TRBV18 to TRBJ1-3, with TRBD1 matching 9 bases. The CDR3 loop spans 17 amino acids. With 4 bases clipped from V and 0 bases from J, the junction kept 7 bases outside the gene matches. The germline CDR1 and CDR2 sequences are KGHSH and LQKENI. CDR3 in amino acids: CASSLEQGAFSGNTIYF. CDR3 in DNA: TGTGCCAGCTCACTGGAACAGGGGGCTTTCTCTGGAAACACCATATATTTT.

CDR3 nucleotides: TGTGCCACCCGGGAGGGGACACAGGGGGCTCGCACCGGGGAGCTGTTTTTT. This codes for CATREGTQGARTGELFF. The J gene is TRBJ2-2, the V gene TRBV15, with D possibly being TRBD1 (9 bases). V shed 8 bases and J shed 4 bases, with 23 bases lying between them. CDR3 length: 17 residues. The germline CDR1 and CDR2 sequences are LNHNV and YYDKDF (reference sequence).

This clone showed up just a few times. Written as DNA, the CDR3 is TGTGCCAGCAGCACACAAATACAGGGTGCTAACTATGGCTACACCTTC. Protein sequence: CASSTQIQGANYGYTF. The chain uses TRBV9 and TRBJ1-2; tentatively, D is TRBD1 (6 bases). Trimming took off 4 bases at V and 0 bases at J, with 16 bases between the two ends. Germline values: CDR1 SGDLS, CDR2 YYNGEE. The CDR3 has 16 residues. The whole variable domain, filled in from reference TRBV9 and TRBJ1-2, reads DSGVTQTPKHLITATGQRVTLRCSPRSGDLSVYWYQQSLDQGLQFLIQYYNGEERAKGNILERFSAQQFPDLHSELNLSSLELGDSALYFCASSTQIQGANYGYTFGSGTRLTVV.

The chain is built from TRBV7-7 and TRBJ2-1; D perhaps matches TRBD1 (6 bases). The germline CDR1 and CDR2 sequences are SSHAT and FNYEAQ (reference sequence). V was pared by 1 base and J by 5 bases, with 6 bases between. CDR3 length: 13 residues. CDR3 protein: CASSLDRDNEQFF. As DNA, the CDR3 is TGTGCCAGCAGCTTAGACAGGGACAATGAGCAGTTCTTC.

The chain combines TRBV2 with TRBJ2-4, with TRBD1 matching over 8 bases. Germline V gives CDR1 SNHLY, CDR2 FYNNEI. The CDR3 sequence is 16 residues long. V gave up 6 bases and J gave up 0 bases; unmatched junction bases: 7. CDR3 coding DNA: TGTGCCAGCAGGACCGGGACAGGACTAGCCAAAAACATTCAGTACTTC. Protein: CASRTGTGLAKNIQYF.

J is TRBJ2-1 and V is TRBV19; 8 bases align to TRBD1. This CDR3 is built from 15 residues. J lost 8 bases, V lost 5 bases, and 11 bases had no gene match. The germline CDR1 and CDR2 sequences are LNHDA and SQIVND (reference sequence). CDR3 DNA sequence: TGTGCCAGTAGTCCCTGGACAGGGAGTGCACATGAGCAGTTCTTC. Translation: CASSPWTGSAHEQFF.

The chain employs TRBV2 and TRBJ1-2; 7 bases line up with TRBD1. The CDR3 runs 14 residues. The J segment lost 1 base and the V segment lost 6 bases, leaving 5 bases of the junction unmatched. Germline V gene lookup returns CDR1 SNHLY and CDR2 FYNNEI. The CDR3 DNA reads TGTGCCAGCAGGGTAGGGGGCAGTAACTATGGCTACACCTTC. Residues: CASRVGGSNYGYTF.

This clone was detected only a few times. The chain joins TRBV2 to TRBJ1-1; TRBD1 matches 10 bases. Unmatched junction bases numbered 2, after V lost 3 bases and J lost 1 base. CDR1 and CDR2 (germline): SNHLY, FYNNEI. CDR3 length: 15 amino acids. CDR3 amino acids: CASSDGTGENTEAFF. The CDR3, as DNA: TGTGCCAGCAGTGATGGGACAGGGGAGAACACTGAAGCTTTCTTT.

As DNA, the CDR3 is TGTGCCAGCAGTTTTCTGTTGGGAAACACCATATATTTT. Its translation: CASSFLLGNTIYF. V gene TRBV27 combines with J gene TRBJ1-3, with D unclear. Between the trimmed V and J ends, which lost 3 bases and 4 bases, there was a span of 7 bases. CDR1 MNHEY and CDR2 SMNVEV come from the germline V gene (reference sequence). The CDR3 length is 13 residues.

The chain carries TRBV7-2 and TRBJ1-4; D is unresolved. The CDR3 is 15 residues long. The V gene's germline CDR1 is SGHTA and CDR2 FQGNSA. The germline V and J ends were trimmed by 2 bases and 5 bases, with 12 bases remaining between them. Here the CDR3 DNA reads TGTGCCAGCAGCTTACGGCCAGCGGGAAATGAAAAACTGTTTTTT. This gives the protein CASSLRPAGNEKLFF.

This chain uses TRBV9 with TRBJ2-1, with TRBD2 matching 10 bases. Germline V gene sequence: CDR1 SGDLS, CDR2 YYNGEE. J was trimmed by 7 bases and V by 1 base; bases with no gene match: 11. This CDR3 contains 17 residues. The CDR3 DNA reads TGTGCCAGCAGCGTAAAGGCTAGCGGGAGTGTCGGGAATGAGCAGTTCTTC. It codes for CASSVKASGSVGNEQFF. The whole variable domain, filled in from reference TRBV9 and TRBJ2-1, reads DSGVTQTPKHLITATGQRVTLRCSPRSGDLSVYWYQQSLDQGLQFLIQYYNGEERAKGNILERFSAQQFPDLHSELNLSSLELGDSALYFCASSVKASGSVGNEQFFGPGTRLTVL.

The V call is TRBV6-6, the J call TRBJ1-3; D unclear. Germline assignment: CDR1 MNHNY and CDR2 SVGAGI (reference sequence). V gave up 2 bases and J gave up 15 bases, with 14 bases separating them. CDR3 length equals 12 residues. Here the CDR3 DNA reads TGTGCCAGCAGTTACGAGGCTCAGACCGGATATTTT. It codes for CASSYEAQTGYF.